A single sample gave rise to the 29 T cell receptor beta chains below, sequenced in a study of OX40 agonist ivuxolimab in advanced cancers. TCRdb keeps only in-frame clones here, not all; method: immunoSEQ multiplex PCR. The sample yields tens of thousands of clones, around 90% seen once. Source: CD4+ or CD8+ T cells sorted from blood, taken in a trial of the OX40 agonist ivuxolimab. Source of these receptors: an adult with an advanced solid tumor such as melanoma, head and neck, liver or kidney cancer.

This clone was picked up a small number of times. The rearrangement joins TRBV29-1 to TRBJ1-1, with D possibly being TRBD1 (6 bases). Trimming removed 5 bases from V and 6 bases from J, with 13 bases in between. CDR1 SQVTM and CDR2 ANQGSEA come from the germline V gene. The CDR3 is made up of 12 amino acids. CDR3 bases: TGCAGCGTTCCCCAGGGGCGGGCTGAAGCTTTCTTT. Its protein is CSVPQGRAEAFF.

The CDR3 DNA sequence: TGCAGCGTCCAGGGGGCCCATGGCTACACCTTC. It codes for CSVQGAHGYTF. The V call is TRBV29-1, the J call TRBJ1-2; 8 nucleotides align to TRBD1. Losses at the gene ends were 6 bases for V and 6 bases for J; bases not matched to a gene: 3. The V gene's germline CDR1 is SQVTM and CDR2 ANQGSEA. The CDR3 totals 11 residues.

The chain couples TRBV2 to TRBJ2-7; unclear D gene. The CDR3 length is 11 residues. Trimming removed 10 bases at V and 2 bases at J, with 9 bases between. Germline V gene sequence: CDR1 SNHLY, CDR2 FYNNEI. The DNA of the CDR3 is TGTGCCATCGCCGAGGCCTACGAGCAGTACGTC. Protein product: CAIAEAYEQYV.

The chain joins TRBV7-2 to TRBJ1-2, with D unclear. Germline loops: CDR1 SGHTA, CDR2 FQGNSA. V was pared by 8 bases and J by 4 bases, with 20 bases between. The CDR3 runs to 15 residues. CDR3 amino acids: CASPFWAREGYGYTF. DNA of the CDR3: TGTGCCAGCCCCTTTTGGGCCCGGGAAGGCTATGGCTACACCTTC.

As DNA, the CDR3 is TGTGCCAGCAGCCCTACTGGACCCACCGGGGAGCTGTTTTTT. Protein sequence: CASSPTGPTGELFF. The chain recombines TRBV5-6 with TRBJ2-2, with D unclear. Germline-derived CDR1 and CDR2 are SGHDT and YYEEEE. The CDR3 loop spans 14 amino acids. V lost 4 bases and J lost 4, with 11 bases in between.

This clone was counted a few times. This chain uses TRBV29-1 with TRBJ1-4; D gene ambiguous. Trimming shortened V by 3 bases and J by 7 bases, and 9 bases separated the two germline ends. The germline gives CDR1 SQVTM, CDR2 ANQGSEA. The CDR3 has 12 amino acids. CDR3 sequence: CSVDLGGEKLFF. The CDR3 region has the DNA TGCAGCGTTGATTTGGGAGGTGAAAAACTGTTTTTT.

The chain has TRBV6-1 and TRBJ1-1; TRBD1 is a possible D gene (5 bases). Germline CDR1 reads MNHNS; CDR2 reads SASEGT. The CDR3 covers 13 residues. V lost 6 bases to trimming and J lost 4 bases, with 12 bases between them. The CDR3 DNA is TGTGCCAGCAGAGAGAGGGGTATCACTGAAGCTTTCTTT. Protein sequence: CASRERGITEAFF.

This clone was detected once. The genes are TRBV28 and TRBJ2-5; 9 bases line up with TRBD1. Germline V gives CDR1 MDHEN, CDR2 SYDVKM. The ends lost 7 bases at V and 4 bases at J; junction bases unmatched: 7. There are 14 residues in the CDR3. The CDR3 DNA reads TGTGCCAGCAACCCGACAGGGGGGGGAGAGACCCAGTACTTC. Protein product: CASNPTGGGETQYF.

The table lists this clone with a few counts. The chain recombines TRBV27 with TRBJ2-3; D unresolved. The CDR3 has 13 residues. Germline V CDR1 and CDR2: MNHEY, SMNVEV (reference sequence). The V end was cut by 1 base, the J end by 5 bases, with 7 bases between. The CDR3 region has the DNA TGTGCCAGCAGTTTATGGTTGCGAGATACGCAGTATTTT. Translated, it gives CASSLWLRDTQYF.

The rearrangement links TRBV28 to TRBJ1-5; 9 positions agree with TRBD1. The CDR3 length is 16 residues. Germline CDR1 MDHEN, CDR2 SYDVKM. V trimming: 6 bases; J trimming: 7 bases; junction bases outside the gene matches: 13. The CDR3 coding sequence is TGTGCCAGCAGCCCTAGCGGACAGGGGTCTCGGCAGCCCCAGCATTTT. Translating it yields CASSPSGQGSRQPQHF.

This clone has only one observation. V and J are TRBV14 and TRBJ1-3; the D is unclear. Deletions cut 4 bases from V and 6 bases from J, with 4 bases between. In germline, CDR1 is SGHDN, CDR2 FVKESK. There are 11 residues in the CDR3. This CDR3 is CASSRLNTIYF. The CDR3, as DNA: TGTGCCAGCAGCCGACTAAACACCATATATTTT.

V and J are TRBV5-6 and TRBJ2-3; 9 positions agree with TRBD1. CDR1 is SGHDT and CDR2 is YYEEEE in the germline V gene. The CDR3 sequence is 17 residues long. V shed 3 bases and J 1 base; nucleotides not matched to a gene: 9. CDR3: CASSSGQGLAGTDTQYF. The CDR3 DNA is TGTGCCAGCAGCTCCGGACAGGGGTTAGCGGGCACAGATACGCAGTATTTT. The full variable domain, in which reference TRBV5-6 and TRBJ2-3 provide the parts outside the CDR3, is DAGVTQSPTHLIKTRGQQVTLRCSPKSGHDTVSWYQQALGQGPQFIFQYYEEEERQRGNFPDRFSGHQFPNYSSELNVNALLLGDSALYLCASSSGQGLAGTDTQYFGPGTRLTVL.

The rearrangement uses TRBV11-1 and TRBJ2-2, with 8 bases aligning to TRBD1. This CDR3 is 16 amino acids long. Germline V gene sequence: CDR1 SGHAT, CDR2 FQDESV (reference sequence). The V segment lost 2 bases and the J segment 3 bases; nucleotides outside the gene matches: 5. The CDR3 DNA is TGTGCCAGCAGCTTAATAGGGACAGGTGACACCGGGGAGCTGTTTTTT. Its protein is CASSLIGTGDTGELFF.

The chain joins TRBV19 to TRBJ1-6; no reliable D call. Germline-derived CDR1 and CDR2 are LNHDA and SQIVND (reference sequence). This CDR3 comprises 13 residues. V was shortened by 5 bases and J by 13 bases, with 15 bases between the two germline ends. CDR3 DNA: TGTGCCAGTAGTGCCAGCATCCCGGGTCCCCTCCACTTT. Translating it yields CASSASIPGPLHF.

The V gene is TRBV5-6, the J gene TRBJ1-1; D might be TRBD1 (6 bases). Germline values: CDR1 SGHDT, CDR2 YYEEEE. Trimming took 6 bases from V and 2 from J, leaving 14 bases between them. The CDR3 runs 14 residues. The CDR3 loop is CASTWSGGNTEAFF. As DNA, the CDR3 is TGTGCCAGCACCTGGTCCGGGGGCAACACTGAAGCTTTCTTT. The variable domain in full, completed from reference TRBV5-6 and TRBJ1-1, reads DAGVTQSPTHLIKTRGQQVTLRCSPKSGHDTVSWYQQALGQGPQFIFQYYEEEERQRGNFPDRFSGHQFPNYSSELNVNALLLGDSALYLCASTWSGGNTEAFFGQGTRLTVV.

This clone was detected only once. V gene TRBV6-5 combines with J gene TRBJ1-5; no definite D call. Germline CDR1 and CDR2: MNHEY and SVGAGI. The CDR3 is made up of 13 amino acids. V was shortened by 5 bases and J by 5 bases, with 10 bases between the two germline ends. CDR3 sequence (DNA): TGTGCCAGCAGTGTAATCGGCTATCAGCCCCAGCATTTT. It translates to CASSVIGYQPQHF.

The chain links TRBV28 to TRBJ1-5; a possible D gene is TRBD1 (5 bases). CDR1 and CDR2 (germline): MDHEN, SYDVKM. The CDR3 covers 16 residues. V shed 3 bases and J shed 5 bases, with 17 bases lying between them. The CDR3 loop is CASSFSWTPSYQPQHF. CDR3 sequence (DNA): TGTGCCAGCAGTTTTAGCTGGACACCATCCTATCAGCCCCAGCATTTT.

V gene TRBV7-6 combines with J gene TRBJ2-6; D possibly corresponds to TRBD1 (8 bases). This CDR3 is built from 20 residues. V was pared by 0 bases and J by 0 bases, with 18 bases between. CDR1 is SGHVS, CDR2 FNYEAQ, per germline. The CDR3 sequence is CASSLALTGGDYSGANVLTF. Here the CDR3 DNA reads TGTGCCAGCAGCTTAGCCCTAACAGGGGGGGATTACTCTGGGGCCAACGTCCTGACTTTC.

V is TRBV9 and J is TRBJ1-2, with D perhaps TRBD1 (5 bases). Germline V gene lookup returns CDR1 SGDLS and CDR2 YYNGEE. With 1 base removed from V and 4 bases from J, the gap between germline ends came to 17 bases. CDR3 length equals 16 residues. The CDR3 sequence is CASSVFDSTDIYGYTF. CDR3 in DNA: TGTGCCAGCAGCGTATTCGACAGCACCGACATCTATGGCTACACCTTC.

This rearrangement joins TRBV4-2 to TRBJ2-1; 10 positions match TRBD2. Germline loops: CDR1 LGHNA, CDR2 YNFKEQ. CDR3 size: 17 residues. Germline trimming cut 2 bases from V and 0 bases from J; bases unmatched to any gene: 4. In nucleotides, the CDR3 is TGTGCCAGCAGCCAACTAGCGGGGGAACTCTCCTACAATGAGCAGTTCTTC. Translation: CASSQLAGELSYNEQFF.

The chain employs TRBV27 and TRBJ2-1; D tentatively fits TRBD1 or TRBD2 (6 bases each). The CDR3 runs to 14 residues. The ends were cut back, 3 bases at V and 4 bases at J, with 10 bases in the middle. Germline V CDR1 and CDR2: MNHEY, SMNVEV (reference sequence). The CDR3 reads CASSFGGQYNEQFF. The CDR3 nucleotides are TGTGCCAGCAGTTTCGGGGGCCAGTACAATGAGCAGTTCTTC.

The chain employs TRBV9 and TRBJ2-7; a weak D match, TRBD1 (6 bases). The CDR3 consists of 13 residues. V was clipped by 2 bases and J by 6 bases, with 12 bases between them. The V gene's germline CDR1 is SGDLS and CDR2 YYNGEE. For the CDR3, the DNA is TGTGCCAGCAGCGTCGACAGGTCGGTCGAGCAGTACGTC. Protein product: CASSVDRSVEQYV.

This clone was seen more than once but under ten times. The CDR3 nucleotides read TGTGCCAGCAGACCAGGGGTCGGCAATCAGCCCCAGCATTTT. Translated: CASRPGVGNQPQHF. The rearrangement joins TRBV5-5 to TRBJ1-5; D may be TRBD1 (6 bases). The CDR3 has 14 residues. Between the trimmed V and J ends, which lost 5 bases and 2 bases, there was a span of 11 bases. Per the germline V gene, CDR1 is SGHKS and CDR2 is YYEKEE (reference sequence).

The chain has TRBV10-3 and TRBJ1-4, with D hard to call. Germline V gene sequence: CDR1 ENHRY, CDR2 SYGVKD. The CDR3 runs to 13 residues. The germline V and J ends were trimmed by 0 bases and 8 bases, with 7 bases remaining between them. CDR3 region: CAISESVREKLFF. CDR3 DNA: TGTGCCATCAGTGAGTCGGTTCGAGAAAAACTGTTTTTT.

V and J are TRBV4-2 and TRBJ2-2; D not resolved. Germline V gene data show CDR1 as LGHNA and CDR2 as YNFKEQ. V gave up 4 bases and J gave up 2 bases, with 11 bases separating them. The CDR3 consists of 15 residues. The CDR3 loop is CASSPDTINTGELFF. In DNA, the CDR3 is TGTGCCAGCAGCCCTGATACGATTAACACCGGGGAGCTGTTTTTT.

The J gene is TRBJ1-1, the V gene TRBV4-2; no clear D gene. The CDR3 totals 12 residues. V lost 4 bases to trimming and J lost 1 base, with 4 bases between them. The germline V gene has CDR1 LGHNA and CDR2 YNFKEQ. The CDR3 is CASSRGNTEAFF. CDR3 nucleotide sequence: TGTGCCAGCAGCCGAGGGAACACTGAAGCTTTCTTT.

This chain joins TRBV7-3 and TRBJ2-2; the D is unclear. Trimming took 0 bases from V and 6 from J, leaving 5 bases between them. This CDR3 is built from 13 residues. From germline, CDR1 is SGHTA and CDR2 FQGTGA. CDR3 nucleotide sequence: TGTGCCAGCAGCTTAACCGTGCCCGGGGAGCTGTTTTTT. This gives the protein CASSLTVPGELFF.

This rearrangement joins TRBV7-2 to TRBJ1-5; 7 bases align to TRBD1. J gave up 2 bases and V 5 bases, and 9 bases lay outside the gene matches. CDR1 and CDR2 (germline): SGHTA, FQGNSA. The CDR3 contains 16 residues. The CDR3 spells CASSPIGQGGNQPQHF. For the CDR3, the DNA is TGTGCCAGCAGCCCCATCGGGCAGGGGGGCAATCAGCCCCAGCATTTT.

The chain employs TRBV7-9 and TRBJ1-2; TRBD1 might be the D (5 bases). V was trimmed by 1 base and J by 0 bases, leaving 12 bases between them. Germline V lookup: CDR1 SEHNR, CDR2 FQNEAQ (reference sequence). This CDR3 comprises 16 residues. Here the CDR3 DNA reads TGTGCCAGCAGCTTAGGGGACGGTTCTCCTAACTATGGCTACACCTTC. This codes for CASSLGDGSPNYGYTF.